Below, 18 T cell receptor beta chains from the same sample are listed, as sequenced in a study of shared clonotypes between healthy human individuals. The table came from immunoSEQ multiplex PCR; TCRdb's copy has only in-frame clones and leaves some out. The sample lists over 95,000 clones, about 70% occurring once. Specimen: memory CD8+ T cells sorted from blood. Subset reported: CD45RO+ cells pooled with CCR7-negative TemRA cells. The receptors derive from a woman in her 30s in good health.

This clone was picked up many times. The V gene is TRBV7-9, the J gene TRBJ2-7; no reliable D call. CDR3 length: 13 residues. Per germline, CDR1 SEHNR and CDR2 FQNEAQ (reference sequence). The V gene lost 8 bases and the J gene lost 4 bases, with 15 bases spanning the gap. This CDR3 is CASVQDGQYEQYF. The CDR3 DNA is TGTGCCAGCGTCCAGGACGGCCAATACGAGCAGTACTTC.

This clone was seen just once. The chain recombines TRBV11-2 with TRBJ2-3; perhaps TRBD2 as D (6 bases). The CDR3 has 14 amino acids. V shed 1 base and J shed 6 bases, with 11 bases lying between them. The V gene's germline CDR1 is SGHAT and CDR2 FQNNGV. The CDR3 DNA reads as TGTGCCAGCAGCTTAGCAGCGGGTTCCGATACGCAGTATTTT. It is translated as CASSLAAGSDTQYF.

The V and J genes are TRBV15 and TRBJ2-3; no clear D gene. CDR1 and CDR2 from the germline V gene are LNHNV and YYDKDF (reference sequence). Trimming took off 5 bases at V and 8 bases at J, with 8 bases between the two ends. CDR3 length: 11 amino acids. CDR3 DNA sequence: TGTGCCACCAGCGAGACCCTTACGCAGTATTTT. Its protein product is CATSETLTQYF.

The J gene is TRBJ2-1, the V gene TRBV19; 10 bases match TRBD2. The CDR3 is 17 residues long. V lost 6 bases to trimming and J lost 7 bases; unmatched junction nucleotides: 15. CDR1 is LNHDA and CDR2 is SQIVND in the germline V gene (reference sequence). CDR3 coding DNA: TGTGCCAGTAGCGGGGACTACGGTAGCGGGAGGACGAATGAGCAGTTCTTC. Encoded protein: CASSGDYGSGRTNEQFF.

The rearrangement links TRBV19 to TRBJ2-7; D is ambiguous. This CDR3 has 13 amino acids. Deletions cut 0 bases from V and 2 bases from J, with 5 bases between. The germline gives CDR1 LNHDA, CDR2 SQIVND (reference sequence). The CDR3 spells CASSIDPAYEQYF. CDR3 coding DNA: TGTGCCAGTAGTATAGATCCGGCCTACGAGCAGTACTTC.

The rearrangement joins TRBV7-9 to TRBJ1-1, with a weak D call TRBD1 (6 bases). The V and J ends lost 5 bases and 2 bases respectively, with 21 bases between them. CDR1 and CDR2 from the germline V gene are SEHNR and FQNEAQ (reference sequence). This CDR3 has 17 residues. The CDR3 here is CASSPQSRDIKNTEAFF. CDR3 bases: TGTGCCAGCAGCCCCCAAAGCCGGGACATAAAAAACACTGAAGCTTTCTTT.

The gene calls are TRBV4-1 and TRBJ2-7; 14 bases are shared with TRBD2. Germline values: CDR1 MGHRA, CDR2 YSYEKL. This CDR3 has 20 amino acids. The trim removed 4 bases at V and 0 bases at J, leaving 14 bases unmatched. In nucleotides, the CDR3 is TGCGCCAGCAGCCCTTTATCCGGGACTAGCGGGAGTGGGGGCTCCTACGAGCAGTACTTC. It yields the protein CASSPLSGTSGSGGSYEQYF.

This clone was counted only a few times. CDR3 loop: CASSDILEEAFF. CDR3 sequence (DNA): TGTGCCAGCAGCGATATTCTGGAGGAAGCTTTCTTT. The rearrangement joins TRBV7-9 to TRBJ1-1; D is undetermined. Germline values: CDR1 SEHNR, CDR2 FQNEAQ (reference sequence). The V end was cut by 5 bases, the J end by 8 bases, with 12 bases between. This CDR3 has 12 residues.

The chain employs TRBV6-1 and TRBJ1-1; 9 bases are a match to TRBD1. The CDR3 totals 13 residues. CDR1 and CDR2 from the germline V gene are MNHNS and SASEGT. After removal of 3 bases from V and 5 bases from J, the junction contained 1 base not matched to a gene. The CDR3 region has the DNA TGTGCCAGCAGTGAGGGACAGGGTACTGAAGCTTTCTTT. Amino acids: CASSEGQGTEAFF.

The chain employs TRBV7-2 and TRBJ2-7; possible D gene TRBD2, 5 bases. V lost 3 bases and J lost 6, with 15 bases in between. CDR3 length: 14 amino acids. Per germline, CDR1 SGHTA and CDR2 FQGNSA. The CDR3 protein is CASSFTLGVSEQYF. The CDR3 nucleotides are TGTGCCAGCAGCTTTACGCTGGGAGTTAGCGAGCAGTACTTC.

The chain uses TRBV5-5 and TRBJ2-1, with unresolved D. V lost 4 bases and J 6 bases, leaving 8 bases between the germline ends. The CDR3 is 12 amino acids. CDR1 and CDR2 from the germline V gene are SGHKS and YYEKEE (reference sequence). The chain's CDR3 is CASSLPTNEQFF. Here the CDR3 DNA reads TGTGCCAGCAGCCTACCCACCAATGAGCAGTTCTTC.

This clone was seen a few times. The J gene is TRBJ2-3, the V gene TRBV25-1, with 10 bases matching TRBD2. Germline CDR1 is MGHDK and CDR2 is SYGVNS. The CDR3 is made up of 15 amino acids. Trimming cost V 5 bases and J 4 bases; bases outside gene matches: 6. This CDR3 reads CASSPQREGADTQYF. For the CDR3, the DNA is TGTGCCAGCAGTCCTCAGCGGGAGGGCGCAGATACGCAGTATTTT. The full variable domain, with the rest looked up from reference TRBV25-1 and TRBJ2-3, is EADIYQTPRYLVIGTGKKITLECSQTMGHDKMYWYQQDPGMELHLIHYSYGVNSTEKGDLSSESTVSRIRTEHFPLTLESARPSHTSQYLCASSPQREGADTQYFGPGTRLTVL.

The chain carries TRBV30 and TRBJ1-1; D gene uncertain. Germline assignment: CDR1 GTSNPN and CDR2 SVGIG (reference sequence). Trimming pared 1 base from V and 5 bases from J, leaving 11 bases between. CDR3 length: 13 residues. DNA of the CDR3: TGTGCCTGGAGTGAAACAGCTATGACTGAAGCTTTCTTT. Translation: CAWSETAMTEAFF.

This clone has more than one count but fewer than ten. The genes are TRBV25-1 and TRBJ2-1; D assignment may be TRBD1 or TRBD2 (5 bases each). Germline-derived CDR1 and CDR2 are MGHDK and SYGVNS. This CDR3 is built from 18 residues. V was trimmed by 6 bases and J by 3 bases, leaving 24 bases between them. CDR3 DNA sequence: TGTGCCAGCAGCCTAGGGACCCCAAGCGGAGGTTACTACAATGAGCAGTTCTTC. Encoded protein: CASSLGTPSGGYYNEQFF.

The chain couples TRBV11-2 to TRBJ1-5; D gene ambiguous. This CDR3 spans 14 amino acids. V lost 2 bases and J 3 bases, leaving 8 bases between the germline ends. CDR1 SGHAT and CDR2 FQNNGV come from the germline V gene. The CDR3 bases are TGTGCCAGCAGCTTATGGGCAGACAATCAGCCCCAGCATTTT. Protein sequence: CASSLWADNQPQHF.

The chain joins TRBV20-1 to TRBJ2-5; D is uncertain. This CDR3 comprises 11 residues. Germline V gene lookup returns CDR1 DFQATT and CDR2 SNEGSKA (reference sequence). The CDR3 is CRIRDQETQYF. CDR3 bases: TGCAGAATCCGGGACCAAGAGACCCAGTACTTC.

The chain uses TRBV9 and TRBJ2-3; either TRBD1 or TRBD2 may fit D (6 bases each). Germline CDR1 reads SGDLS; CDR2 reads YYNGEE. This CDR3 has 19 residues. Trimming removed 3 bases from V and 2 bases from J, with 25 bases in between. CDR3 DNA sequence: TGTGCCAGCAGCGATAGGACGGACCTAGGGGGAGGATCCACAGATACGCAGTATTTT. This encodes CASSDRTDLGGGSTDTQYF.

This clone was detected only once. V and J are TRBV4-1 and TRBJ2-7; D gene uncertain. V was cut by 5 bases and J by 2 bases, with 16 bases left in between. There are 15 residues in the CDR3. Germline V CDR1 and CDR2: MGHRA, YSYEKL. DNA for the CDR3: TGCGCCAGCAGCACACGGCTCCGGTATCCCTACGAGCAGTACTTC. It encodes CASSTRLRYPYEQYF.